These 26 T cell receptor beta chains came from one sample sequenced in a study of regulatory T cells in long-lasting Graves disease. TCR beta libraries were built with iRepertoire HTBI primers and Arm-PCR of CDR3 regions. TCRdb ran MiXCR on the multiplex PCR reads and lists one entry per CDR3 protein. The sample shows roughly 500,000 distinct CDR3 sequences, around 20% of them seen only once. The sample's time point: persistent/refractory GD, antithyroid drugs over 5 years with positive TRAb. Construction of the TCR library relied on RNA isolated from PBMCs. The source was peripheral blood mononuclear cells (PBMCs), collected when the disease was refractory, from a patient treated with antithyroid drugs. The receptor set was obtained from a female donor with Graves disease.

This clonotype showed up just a few times. The chain recombines TRBV6-5 with TRBJ1-1; D call uncertain. Germline CDR1 MNHEY, CDR2 SVGAGI. Trimming cost V 2 bases and J 4 bases, with 11 bases left between them. The CDR3 length is 14 residues. Here the CDR3 reads CASSYDGVSTEAFF. CDR3 in DNA: TGTGCCAGCAGTTACGACGGGGTAAGCACTGAAGCTTTCTTT.

This clonotype was seen a single time. The chain carries TRBV6-5 and TRBJ2-1, with TRBD2 matching over 10 bases. Germline CDR1 reads MNHEY; CDR2 reads SVGAGI. The V gene end was trimmed by 0 bases and the J gene end by 8 bases; junction bases not matched to a gene: 7. The CDR3 is 16 residues long. The CDR3 nucleotides are TGTGCCAGCAGTTACTCGATTCTAGCGGGAGTGCATGAGCAGTTCTTC. This codes for CASSYSILAGVHEQFF.

This clonotype came up a few times. This chain uses TRBV6-5 with TRBJ2-2; 10 bases match TRBD1. V was clipped by 0 bases and J by 8 bases; unmatched bases: 3. CDR1 is MNHEY, CDR2 SVGAGI, per germline. CDR3 size: 15 residues. CDR3 DNA: TGTGCCAGCAGTTACTCTAGGACAGGGGGGGGGGAGCTGTTTTTT. Residues: CASSYSRTGGGELFF.

This clonotype was seen ten or more times. The CDR3 is CSARDGGFEAFF. The CDR3 DNA follows: TGCAGTGCTAGAGATGGGGGATTTGAAGCTTTCTTT. This rearrangement joins TRBV20-1 to TRBJ1-1; maybe TRBD1 (5 bases). V lost 0 bases and J 7 bases, leaving 9 bases between the germline ends. The CDR3 has 12 amino acids. Germline lookup yields CDR1 DFQATT and CDR2 SNEGSKA (reference sequence).

This clonotype was counted at least ten times. V and J are TRBV2 and TRBJ2-6, with D unresolved. V dropped 3 bases and J dropped 0 bases, with 6 bases sitting between them. CDR3 length: 15 residues. CDR1 and CDR2 (germline): SNHLY, FYNNEI. DNA for the CDR3: TGTGCCAGCAGTGATGGGATCTCTGGGGCCAACGTCCTGACTTTC. Protein: CASSDGISGANVLTF.

CDR3 in DNA: TGTGCCAGCAACTTCGGGGGGAACACTGAAGCTTTCTTT. Translating it yields CASNFGGNTEAFF. The rearrangement uses TRBV5-4 and TRBJ1-1; tentative D call: TRBD1 (5 bases). There are 13 residues in the CDR3. Trimming removed 6 bases from V and 1 base from J, with 10 bases in between. CDR1 and CDR2 from the germline V gene are SGHNT and YYREEE (reference sequence). Full variable domain (remainder filled in from reference TRBV5-4 and TRBJ1-1): ETGVTQSPTHLIKTRGQQVTLRCSSQSGHNTVSWYQQALGQGPQFIFQYYREEENGRGNFPPRFSGLQFPNYSSELNVNALELDDSALYLCASNFGGNTEAFFGQGTRLTVV.

This clonotype was seen only a few times. The chain links TRBV7-9 to TRBJ1-4, with D possibly TRBD1 on 5 matching bases. The germline CDR1 and CDR2 sequences are SEHNR and FQNEAQ (reference sequence). The V and J ends lost 5 bases and 6 bases respectively, with 16 bases between them. The CDR3 consists of 15 residues. CDR3 sequence (DNA): TGTGCCAGCAGCGCCTACAGGCGGAGGGATGAAAAACTGTTTTTT. Its protein product is CASSAYRRRDEKLFF.

In its sample, this clonotype was seen a few times. The chain is built from TRBV20-1 and TRBJ1-1, with a possible D match to TRBD1 (6 bases). The germline V and J ends were trimmed by 4 bases and 1 base, with 13 bases remaining between them. Germline V CDR1 and CDR2: DFQATT, SNEGSKA (reference sequence). This CDR3 comprises 14 residues. The CDR3 loop reads CSAMRGGANTEAFF. The CDR3 DNA reads TGCAGTGCTATGAGAGGGGGGGCGAACACTGAAGCTTTCTTT.

This clonotype turned up a few times. J is TRBJ1-1 and V is TRBV10-3, with TRBD1 as a possible D gene (5 bases). The CDR3 contains 14 residues. V was clipped by 7 bases and J by 0 bases, with 12 bases between them. CDR1 ENHRY and CDR2 SYGVKD come from the germline V gene. CDR3 nucleotide sequence: TGTGCCATCACCGCGGGGGGTATGAACACTGAAGCTTTCTTT. Its protein product is CAITAGGMNTEAFF.

This clonotype has just one count. The germline gene is not matched at one end of the junction; a read error may be the cause. The rearrangement uses TRBV6-2 or TRBV6-3 and TRBJ2-7; D possibly corresponds to TRBD2 (6 bases). This CDR3 contains 14 residues. CDR1 and CDR2 (germline): MNHEY, SVGEGT. For the CDR3, the DNA is TGTGCCAGTTGGGGACTGACGAACTCCTACGGGCAGTACTTC. It codes for CASWGLTNSYGQYF.

Concerning this clonotype itself: The junction departs from germline at one end; a sequencing error may be responsible. V usage is TRBV28 and J usage is TRBJ1-1; no clear D. This CDR3 region has 12 residues. Germline values: CDR1 MDHEN, CDR2 SYDVKM. The CDR3 sequence: CAGSFRPTEAFF. As DNA, the CDR3 is TGTGCCGGCAGTTTCAGACCCACTGAAGCTTTCTTT.

As for this clonotype: A much more abundant neighbour one base away suggests this may be a read error. V and J are TRBV12-3 or TRBV12-4 and TRBJ1-3; D uncertain. The CDR3 covers 14 residues. CDR3 coding DNA: TGTGCCAACAGTTATCAGAGGAGGGGAAACACCATATATTTT. Translation: CANSYQRRGNTIYF.

This clonotype was picked up a small number of times. The chain recombines TRBV29-1 with TRBJ1-1; the D is unclear. Germline CDR1 reads SQVTM; CDR2 reads ANQGSEA. The CDR3 spans 11 residues. The V and J ends lost 7 bases and 1 base respectively, with 7 bases between them. CDR3 sequence (DNA): TGCAGCGCCCAAGAGAACACTGAAGCTTTCTTT. Its translation: CSAQENTEAFF.

This clonotype was detected many times. CDR3 DNA: TGTGCCTGGAGTGCGGCCACCACCCAGTACTTC. This encodes CAWSAATTQYF. The chain is built from TRBV30 and TRBJ2-5; D is undetermined. V lost 1 base and J 8 bases, leaving 8 bases between the germline ends. CDR3 length: 11 amino acids. Germline V gene data show CDR1 as GTSNPN and CDR2 as SVGIG (reference sequence). Drawing the rest from reference TRBV30 and TRBJ2-5, the complete variable domain is SQTIHQWPATLVQPVGSPLSLECTVEGTSNPNLYWYRQAAGRGLQLLFYSVGIGQISSEVPQNLSASRPQDRQFILSSKKLLLSDSGFYLCAWSAATTQYFGPGTRLLVL.

This clonotype came up a few times. CDR3 loop: CASSLTPPYEQYF. CDR3 DNA sequence: TGTGCCAGCAGCTTAACCCCCCCCTACGAGCAGTACTTC. The genes are TRBV7-9 and TRBJ2-7; D gene ambiguous. The CDR3 consists of 13 residues. Trimming removed 2 bases from V and 2 bases from J, with 7 bases in between. Per germline, CDR1 SEHNR and CDR2 FQNEAQ (reference sequence).

This clonotype was seen ten or more times. The chain recombines TRBV29-1 with TRBJ2-7, with D perhaps matching TRBD2 (6 bases). CDR3 length: 13 amino acids. Germline-derived CDR1 and CDR2 are SQVTM and ANQGSEA. Deletions cut 4 bases from V and 4 bases from J, with 14 bases between. CDR3 loop: CSVVRAGLYEQYF. The CDR3 DNA reads as TGCAGCGTTGTCCGAGCGGGCCTTTACGAGCAGTACTTC.

A few counts support this clonotype. The chain couples TRBV2 to TRBJ2-5; D is uncertain. Germline V lookup: CDR1 SNHLY, CDR2 FYNNEI. Trimming cost V 4 bases and J 1 base, with 13 bases left between them. This CDR3 has 15 residues. For the CDR3, the DNA is TGTGCCAGCAGTGTTGGTGAAAGAGCCCAAGAGACCCAGTACTTC. Amino acids: CASSVGERAQETQYF.

This clonotype was seen a handful of times. The CDR3 DNA is TGTGCCAGCAGTCCACCTTCGCTTTACGAGCAGTACTTC. Amino acids: CASSPPSLYEQYF. The V call is TRBV6-1, the J call TRBJ2-7; D ambiguous. Germline V lookup: CDR1 MNHNS, CDR2 SASEGT. The CDR3 extends over 13 amino acids. V lost 5 bases, J lost 4 bases, and 12 bases lay in between.

V is TRBV18 and J is TRBJ2-2; no reliable D call. The CDR3 is 11 amino acids. Germline V gene sequence: CDR1 KGHSH, CDR2 LQKENI. V lost 8 bases to trimming and J lost 6 bases, with 7 bases between them. CDR3 sequence: CASTKSGELFF. Written as DNA, the CDR3 is TGTGCCAGCACAAAGTCCGGGGAGCTGTTTTTT.

The sample holds a few counts of this clonotype. The rearrangement joins TRBV6-5 to TRBJ1-5; tentatively, D is TRBD1 (5 bases). Per germline, CDR1 MNHEY and CDR2 SVGAGI. V gave up 2 bases and J gave up 7 bases, with 18 bases separating them. The CDR3 covers 16 residues. CDR3 coding DNA: TGTGCCAGCAGTTACCTTCGGGACCGCCGGGGGCAGCCCCAGCATTTT. This encodes CASSYLRDRRGQPQHF.

This clonotype was counted at least ten times. This chain links TRBV28 with TRBJ2-6; a weak D match, TRBD2 (5 bases). Germline V gene lookup returns CDR1 MDHEN and CDR2 SYDVKM. V was trimmed by 2 bases and J by 0 bases, leaving 11 bases between them. The CDR3 totals 17 residues. The CDR3 nucleotides read TGTGCCAGCAGTTTAAGCGGCAGCTACTCTGGGGCCAACGTCCTGACTTTC. It is translated as CASSLSGSYSGANVLTF. Supplemented by reference TRBV28 and TRBJ2-6, the full variable domain reads DVKVTQSSRYLVKRTGEKVFLECVQDMDHENMFWYRQDPGLGLRLIYFSYDVKMKEKGDIPEGYSVSREKKERFSLILESASTNQTSMYLCASSLSGSYSGANVLTFGAGSRLTVL.

This clonotype was observed many times. This sequence joins TRBV11-2 and TRBJ2-7, with 8 bases aligning to TRBD2. Trimming removed 4 bases from V and 0 bases from J; junction bases left unmatched: 11. The CDR3 has 17 amino acids. Germline V CDR1 and CDR2: SGHAT, FQNNGV. The CDR3 coding sequence is TGTGCCAGCAGCTCCTGGGAGTCCGGGACTAGCTCCTACGAGCAGTACTTC. This encodes CASSSWESGTSSYEQYF.

In its sample, this clonotype was seen many times. This sequence joins TRBV15 and TRBJ1-5; TRBD1 might be the D (6 bases). The germline V gene encodes CDR1 LNHNV and CDR2 YYDKDF (reference sequence). V lost 0 bases and J 6 bases, leaving 12 bases between the germline ends. The length of the CDR3 is 15 residues. The CDR3 sequence: CATSRDRQGSQPQHF. The CDR3 DNA sequence: TGTGCCACCAGCAGAGATCGGCAGGGGTCTCAGCCCCAGCATTTT.

This sequence joins TRBV18 and TRBJ2-5; 9 nucleotides line up with TRBD1. The trim removed 1 base at V and 5 bases at J, leaving 5 bases unmatched. Per the germline V gene, CDR1 is KGHSH and CDR2 is LQKENI. This CDR3 contains 15 residues. The CDR3 sequence: CASSPRDRDWETQYF. Here the CDR3 DNA reads TGTGCCAGCTCACCACGGGACAGGGATTGGGAGACCCAGTACTTC.

This clonotype came up many times. The rearrangement joins TRBV7-9 to TRBJ2-7, with no clear D. Looked up from germline, CDR1 is SEHNR and CDR2 is FQNEAQ (reference sequence). The CDR3 totals 13 residues. The germline V and J ends were trimmed by 4 bases and 5 bases, with 12 bases remaining between them. For the CDR3, the DNA is TGTGCCAGCAGCTCTTCTAGGGTCGACGAGCAGTACTTC. This codes for CASSSSRVDEQYF.

This clonotype has a handful of counts. The chain has TRBV3-1 and TRBJ2-5; D ambiguous. The germline V and J ends were trimmed by 1 base and 4 bases, with 10 bases remaining between them. The CDR3 is 14 residues long. Germline-derived CDR1 and CDR2 are LGHDT and YNNKEL (reference sequence). CDR3 sequence (DNA): TGTGCCAGCAGCCAAGGGCCGCCGCCAGAGACCCAGTACTTC. Protein sequence: CASSQGPPPETQYF.